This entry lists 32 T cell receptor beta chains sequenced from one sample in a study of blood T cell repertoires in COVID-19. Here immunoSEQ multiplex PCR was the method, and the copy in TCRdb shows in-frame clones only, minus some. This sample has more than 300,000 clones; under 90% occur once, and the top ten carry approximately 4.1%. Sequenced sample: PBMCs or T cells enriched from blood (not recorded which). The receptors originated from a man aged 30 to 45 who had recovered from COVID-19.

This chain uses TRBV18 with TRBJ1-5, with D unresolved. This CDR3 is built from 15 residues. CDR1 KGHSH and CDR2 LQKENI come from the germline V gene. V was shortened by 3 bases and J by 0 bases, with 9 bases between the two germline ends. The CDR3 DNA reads TGTGCCAGCTCACCGAACCACAATAGCAATCAGCCCCAGCATTTT. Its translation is CASSPNHNSNQPQHF. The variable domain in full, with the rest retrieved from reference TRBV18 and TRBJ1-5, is NAGVMQNPRHLVRRRGQEARLRCSPMKGHSHVYWYRQLPEEGLKFMVYLQKENIIDESGMPKERFSAEFPKEGPSILRIQQVVRGDSAAYFCASSPNHNSNQPQHFGDGTRLSIL.

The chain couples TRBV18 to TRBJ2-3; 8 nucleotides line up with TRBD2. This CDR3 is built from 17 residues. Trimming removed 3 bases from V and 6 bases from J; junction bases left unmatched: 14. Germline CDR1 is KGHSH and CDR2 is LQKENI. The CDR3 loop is CASSPANSGAREDTQYF. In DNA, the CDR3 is TGTGCCAGCTCACCGGCGAATAGCGGGGCCAGGGAGGATACGCAGTATTTT.

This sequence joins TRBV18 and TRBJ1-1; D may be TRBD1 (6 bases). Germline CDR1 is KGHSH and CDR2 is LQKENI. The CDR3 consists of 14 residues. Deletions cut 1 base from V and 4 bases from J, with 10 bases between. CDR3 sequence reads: CASSPLGAGTEAFF. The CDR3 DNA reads TGTGCCAGCTCACCACTGGGGGCCGGCACTGAAGCTTTCTTT.

The CDR3 sequence: CASSVGQGATEAFF. The CDR3, as DNA: TGTGCCAGCAGTGTAGGGCAGGGGGCCACTGAAGCTTTCTTT. V and J are TRBV2 and TRBJ1-1; 8 bases align to TRBD1. The CDR3 runs 14 residues. Germline CDR1 reads SNHLY; CDR2 reads FYNNEI. V was clipped by 4 bases and J by 4 bases; unmatched bases: 5.

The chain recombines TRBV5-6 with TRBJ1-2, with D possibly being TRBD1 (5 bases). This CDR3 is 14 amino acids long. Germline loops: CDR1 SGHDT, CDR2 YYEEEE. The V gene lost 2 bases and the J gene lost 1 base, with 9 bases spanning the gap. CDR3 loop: CASSFGGSNYGYTF. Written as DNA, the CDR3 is TGTGCCAGCAGCTTCGGGGGAAGTAACTATGGCTACACCTTC.

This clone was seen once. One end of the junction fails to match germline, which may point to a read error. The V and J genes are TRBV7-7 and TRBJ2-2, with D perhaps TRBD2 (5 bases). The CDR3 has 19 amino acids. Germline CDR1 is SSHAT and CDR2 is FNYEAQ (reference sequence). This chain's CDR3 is CASSPSGRTLGPNTGELFF. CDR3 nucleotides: TGTGCTAGCAGCCCAAGCGGCAGGACCCTCGGCCCCAACACCGGGGAGCTGTTTTTT.

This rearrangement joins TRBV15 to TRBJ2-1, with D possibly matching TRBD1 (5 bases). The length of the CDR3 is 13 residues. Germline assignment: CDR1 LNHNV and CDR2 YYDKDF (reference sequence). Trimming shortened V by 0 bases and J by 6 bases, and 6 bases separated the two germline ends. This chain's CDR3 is CATSREQGNEQFF. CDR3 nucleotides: TGTGCCACCAGCAGAGAGCAGGGCAATGAGCAGTTCTTC.

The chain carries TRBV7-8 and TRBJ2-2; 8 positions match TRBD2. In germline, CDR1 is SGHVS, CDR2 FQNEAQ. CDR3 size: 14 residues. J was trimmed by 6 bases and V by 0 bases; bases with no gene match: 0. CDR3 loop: CASSLAGLAGELFF. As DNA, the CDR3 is TGTGCCAGCAGCTTAGCGGGACTAGCCGGGGAGCTGTTTTTT.

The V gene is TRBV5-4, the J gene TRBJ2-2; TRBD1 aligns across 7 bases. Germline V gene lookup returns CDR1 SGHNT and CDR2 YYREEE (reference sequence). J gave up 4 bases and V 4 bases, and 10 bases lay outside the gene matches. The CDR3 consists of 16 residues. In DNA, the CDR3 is TGTGCCAGCAGCCTAGGGACAGCACTTCTCACCGGGGAGCTGTTTTTT. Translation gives CASSLGTALLTGELFF.

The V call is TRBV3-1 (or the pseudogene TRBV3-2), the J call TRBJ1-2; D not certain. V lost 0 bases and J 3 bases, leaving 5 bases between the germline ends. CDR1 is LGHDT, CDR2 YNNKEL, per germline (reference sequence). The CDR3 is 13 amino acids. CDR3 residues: CASSQDPYYGYTF. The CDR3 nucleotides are TGTGCCAGCAGCCAAGATCCCTACTATGGCTACACCTTC.

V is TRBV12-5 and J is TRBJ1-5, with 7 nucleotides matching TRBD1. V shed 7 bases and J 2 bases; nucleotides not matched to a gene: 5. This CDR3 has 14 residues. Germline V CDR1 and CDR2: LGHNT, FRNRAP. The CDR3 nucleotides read TGTGCTAGTGTACAGGGGATCGGCAATCAGCCCCAGCATTTT. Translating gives CASVQGIGNQPQHF. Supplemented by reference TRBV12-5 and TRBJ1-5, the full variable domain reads DARVTQTPRHKVTEMGQEVTMRCQPILGHNTVFWYRQTMMQGLELLAYFRNRAPLDDSGMPKDRFSAEMPDATLATLKIQPSEPRDSAVYFCASVQGIGNQPQHFGDGTRLSIL.

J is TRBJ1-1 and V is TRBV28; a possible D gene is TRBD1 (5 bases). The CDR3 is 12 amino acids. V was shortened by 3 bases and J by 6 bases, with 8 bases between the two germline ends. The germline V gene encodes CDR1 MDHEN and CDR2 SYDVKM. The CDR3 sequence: CASSLWGPEAFF. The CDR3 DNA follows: TGTGCCAGCAGTTTGTGGGGCCCTGAAGCTTTCTTT.

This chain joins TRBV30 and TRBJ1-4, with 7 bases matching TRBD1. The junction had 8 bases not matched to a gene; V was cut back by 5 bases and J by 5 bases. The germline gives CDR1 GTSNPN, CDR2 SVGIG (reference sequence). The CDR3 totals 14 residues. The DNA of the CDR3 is TGTGCCTGGGGGTCTGGGACAGCGAATGAAAAACTGTTTTTT. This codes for CAWGSGTANEKLFF.

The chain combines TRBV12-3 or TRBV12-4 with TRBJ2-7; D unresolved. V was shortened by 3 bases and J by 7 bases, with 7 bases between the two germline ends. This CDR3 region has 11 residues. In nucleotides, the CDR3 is TGTGCCAGCAGTTTCGGTCGGGAGCAGTACTTC. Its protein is CASSFGREQYF.

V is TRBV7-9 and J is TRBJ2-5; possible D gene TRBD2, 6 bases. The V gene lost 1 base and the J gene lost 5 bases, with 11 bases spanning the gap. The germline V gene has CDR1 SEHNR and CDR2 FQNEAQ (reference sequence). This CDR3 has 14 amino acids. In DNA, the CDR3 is TGTGCCAGCAGCTTAGGGGGGGTGGTGGAGACCCAGTACTTC. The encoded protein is CASSLGGVVETQYF.

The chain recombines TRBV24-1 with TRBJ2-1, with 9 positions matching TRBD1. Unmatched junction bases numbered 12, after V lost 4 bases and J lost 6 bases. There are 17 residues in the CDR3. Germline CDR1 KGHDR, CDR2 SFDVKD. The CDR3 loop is CATSDPPGQGSGNEQFF. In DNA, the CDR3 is TGTGCCACCAGTGACCCGCCGGGACAGGGTAGTGGCAATGAGCAGTTCTTC.

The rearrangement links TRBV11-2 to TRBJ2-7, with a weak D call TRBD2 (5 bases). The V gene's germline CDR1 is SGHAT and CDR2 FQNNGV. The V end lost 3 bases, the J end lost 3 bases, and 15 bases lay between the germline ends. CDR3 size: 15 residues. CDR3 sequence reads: CASSFQWEWDYEQYF. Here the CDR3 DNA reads TGTGCCAGCAGCTTCCAGTGGGAGTGGGACTACGAGCAGTACTTC. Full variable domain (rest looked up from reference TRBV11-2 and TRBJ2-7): EAGVAQSPRYKIIEKRQSVAFWCNPISGHATLYWYQQILGQGPKLLIQFQNNGVVDDSQLPKDRFSAERLKGVDSTLKIQPAKLEDSAVYLCASSFQWEWDYEQYFGPGTRLTVT.

The CDR3 sequence: CATSQGLAGETQYF. Here the CDR3 DNA reads TGTGCCACCAGTCAAGGACTAGCGGGGGAGACCCAGTACTTC. The chain is built from TRBV24-1 and TRBJ2-5; 12 nucleotides match TRBD2. This CDR3 comprises 14 residues. V shed 6 bases and J 5 bases; nucleotides not matched to a gene: 3. Germline V gene lookup returns CDR1 KGHDR and CDR2 SFDVKD.

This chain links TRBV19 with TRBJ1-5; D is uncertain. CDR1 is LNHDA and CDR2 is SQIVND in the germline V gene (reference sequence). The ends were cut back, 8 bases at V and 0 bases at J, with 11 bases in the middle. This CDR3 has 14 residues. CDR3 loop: CASFAQYSNQPQHF. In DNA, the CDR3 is TGTGCCAGTTTCGCCCAGTATAGCAATCAGCCCCAGCATTTT.

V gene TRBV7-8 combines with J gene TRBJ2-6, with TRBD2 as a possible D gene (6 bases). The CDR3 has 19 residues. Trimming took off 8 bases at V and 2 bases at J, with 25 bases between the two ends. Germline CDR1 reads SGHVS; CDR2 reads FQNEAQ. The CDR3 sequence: CASGFSGRSRVPGANVLTF. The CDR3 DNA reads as TGTGCCAGCGGATTTTCAGGGAGGAGTAGAGTGCCTGGGGCCAACGTCCTGACTTTC.

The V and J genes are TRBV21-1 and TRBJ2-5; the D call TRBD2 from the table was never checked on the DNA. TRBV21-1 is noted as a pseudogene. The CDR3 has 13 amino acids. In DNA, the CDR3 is TGTGCCAGCAATGAGGAGGCCGCGTGGTCCCAGTACTTC. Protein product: CASNEEAAWSQYF.

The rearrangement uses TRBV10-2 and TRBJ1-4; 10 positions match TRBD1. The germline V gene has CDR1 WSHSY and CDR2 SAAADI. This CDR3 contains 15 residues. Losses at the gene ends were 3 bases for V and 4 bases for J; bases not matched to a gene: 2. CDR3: CASSDGDRGNEKLFF. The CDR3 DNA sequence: TGCGCCAGCAGTGACGGGGACAGGGGTAATGAAAAACTGTTTTTT.

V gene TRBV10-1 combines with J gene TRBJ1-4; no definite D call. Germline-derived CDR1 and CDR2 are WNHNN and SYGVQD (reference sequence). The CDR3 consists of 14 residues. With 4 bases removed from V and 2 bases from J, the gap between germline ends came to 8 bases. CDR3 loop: CASSATETNEKLFF. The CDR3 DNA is TGCGCCAGCAGTGCTACAGAGACTAATGAAAAACTGTTTTTT.

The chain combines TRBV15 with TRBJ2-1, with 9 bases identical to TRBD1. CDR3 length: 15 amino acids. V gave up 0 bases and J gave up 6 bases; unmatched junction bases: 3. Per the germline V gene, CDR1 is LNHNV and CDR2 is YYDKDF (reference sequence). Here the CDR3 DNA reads TGTGCCACCAGCAGAGATCCGACAGGGGGCAATGAGCAGTTCTTC. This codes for CATSRDPTGGNEQFF. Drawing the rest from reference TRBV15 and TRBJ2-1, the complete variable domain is DAMVIQNPRYQVTQFGKPVTLSCSQTLNHNVMYWYQQKSSQAPKLLFHYYDKDFNNEADTPDNFQSRRPNTSFCFLDIRSPGLGDTAMYLCATSRDPTGGNEQFFGPGTRLTVL.

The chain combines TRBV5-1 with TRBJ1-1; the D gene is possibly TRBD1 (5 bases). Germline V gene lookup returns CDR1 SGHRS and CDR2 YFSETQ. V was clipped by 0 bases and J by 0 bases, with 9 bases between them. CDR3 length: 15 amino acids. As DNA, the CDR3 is TGCGCCAGCAGCTTGGCAGGGTTCATGAACACTGAAGCTTTCTTT. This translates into CASSLAGFMNTEAFF.

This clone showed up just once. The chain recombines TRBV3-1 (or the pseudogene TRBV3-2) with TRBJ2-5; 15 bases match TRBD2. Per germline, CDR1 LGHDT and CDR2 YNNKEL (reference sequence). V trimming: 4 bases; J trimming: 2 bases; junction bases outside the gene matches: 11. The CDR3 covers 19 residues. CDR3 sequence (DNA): TGTGCCAGCAGCCTCACCGGGACTAGCGGGGGGATGGGACAAGAGACCCAGTACTTC. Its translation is CASSLTGTSGGMGQETQYF.

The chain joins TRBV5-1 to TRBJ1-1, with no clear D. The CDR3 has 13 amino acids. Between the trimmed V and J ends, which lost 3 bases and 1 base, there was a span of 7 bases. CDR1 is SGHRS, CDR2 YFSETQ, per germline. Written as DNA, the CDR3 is TGCGCCAGCAGCTCACAAAGGAACACTGAAGCTTTCTTT. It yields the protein CASSSQRNTEAFF.

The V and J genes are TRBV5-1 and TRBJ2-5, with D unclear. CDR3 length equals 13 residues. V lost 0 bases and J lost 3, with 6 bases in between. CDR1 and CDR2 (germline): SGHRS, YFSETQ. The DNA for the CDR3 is TGCGCCAGCAGCTTGGGGGCTGAAGAGACCCAGTACTTC. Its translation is CASSLGAEETQYF.

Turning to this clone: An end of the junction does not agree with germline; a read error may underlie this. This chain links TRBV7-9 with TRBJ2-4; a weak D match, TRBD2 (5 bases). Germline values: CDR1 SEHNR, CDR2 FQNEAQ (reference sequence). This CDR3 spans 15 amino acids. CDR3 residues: CASTLGVAARDIQYF. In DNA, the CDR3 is TGTGCCAGCACCTTAGGAGTAGCAGCGAGGGACATTCAGTACTTC. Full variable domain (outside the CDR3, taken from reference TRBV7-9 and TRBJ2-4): DTGVSQNPRHKITKRGQNVTFRCDPISEHNRLYWYRQTLGQGPEFLTYFQNEAQLEKSRLLSDRFSAERPKGSFSTLEIQRTEQGDSAMYLCASTLGVAARDIQYFGAGTRLSVL.

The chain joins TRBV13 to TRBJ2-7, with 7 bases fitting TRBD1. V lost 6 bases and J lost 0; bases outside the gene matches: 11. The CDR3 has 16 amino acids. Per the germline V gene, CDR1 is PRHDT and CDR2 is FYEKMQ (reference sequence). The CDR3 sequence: CASRLSGQASSYEQYF. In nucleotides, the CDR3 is TGTGCCAGCAGACTGTCTGGACAGGCTAGCTCCTACGAGCAGTACTTC. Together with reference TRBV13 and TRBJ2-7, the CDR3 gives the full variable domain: AAGVIQSPRHLIKEKRETATLKCYPIPRHDTVYWYQQGPGQDPQFLISFYEKMQSDKGSIPDRFSAQQFSDYHSELNMSSLELGDSALYFCASRLSGQASSYEQYFGPGTRLTVT.

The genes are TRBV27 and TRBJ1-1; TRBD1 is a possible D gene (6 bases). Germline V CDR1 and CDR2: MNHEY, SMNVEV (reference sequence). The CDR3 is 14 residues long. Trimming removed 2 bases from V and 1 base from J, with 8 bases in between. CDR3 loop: CASSLAQGNTEAFF. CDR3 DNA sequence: TGTGCCAGCAGTTTAGCACAGGGGAACACTGAAGCTTTCTTT.

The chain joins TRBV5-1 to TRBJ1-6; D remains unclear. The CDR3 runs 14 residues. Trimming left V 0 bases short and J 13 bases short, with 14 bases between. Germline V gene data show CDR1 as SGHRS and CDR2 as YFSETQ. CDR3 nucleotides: TGCGCCAGCAGCTTGGATTGGGCCTCACAGCCCCTCCACTTT. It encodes CASSLDWASQPLHF.